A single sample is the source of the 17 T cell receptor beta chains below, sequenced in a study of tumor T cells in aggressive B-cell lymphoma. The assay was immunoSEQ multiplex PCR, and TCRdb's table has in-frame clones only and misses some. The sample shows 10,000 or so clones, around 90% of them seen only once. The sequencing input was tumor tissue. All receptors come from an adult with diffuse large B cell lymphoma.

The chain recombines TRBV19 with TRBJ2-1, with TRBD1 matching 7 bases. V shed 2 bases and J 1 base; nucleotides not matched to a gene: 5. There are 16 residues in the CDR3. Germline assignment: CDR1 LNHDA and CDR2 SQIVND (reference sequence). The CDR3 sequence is CASSISTGWSYNEQFF. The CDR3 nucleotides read TGTGCCAGTAGTATATCGACAGGGTGGTCCTACAATGAGCAGTTCTTC. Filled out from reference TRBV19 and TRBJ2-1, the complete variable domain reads DGGITQSPKYLFRKEGQNVTLSCEQNLNHDAMYWYRQDPGQGLRLIYYSQIVNDFQKGDIAEGYSVSREKKESFPLTVTSAQKNPTAFYLCASSISTGWSYNEQFFGPGTRLTVL.

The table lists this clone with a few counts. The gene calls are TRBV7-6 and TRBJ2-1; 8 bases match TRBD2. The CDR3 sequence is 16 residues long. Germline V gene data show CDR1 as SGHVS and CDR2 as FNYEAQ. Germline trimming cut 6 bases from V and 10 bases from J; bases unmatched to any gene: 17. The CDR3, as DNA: TGTGCCAGCAGTTTCCTAGCGGGCTCCATTGCGGGAGAGCAGTTCTTC. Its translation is CASSFLAGSIAGEQFF.

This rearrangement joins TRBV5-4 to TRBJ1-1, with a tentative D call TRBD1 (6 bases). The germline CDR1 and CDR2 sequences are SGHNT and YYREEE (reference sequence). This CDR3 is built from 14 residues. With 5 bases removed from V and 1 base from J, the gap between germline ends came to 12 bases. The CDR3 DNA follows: TGTGCCAGCAGACCCCGGGGGGCGAACACTGAAGCTTTCTTT. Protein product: CASRPRGANTEAFF. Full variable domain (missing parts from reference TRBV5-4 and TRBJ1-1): ETGVTQSPTHLIKTRGQQVTLRCSSQSGHNTVSWYQQALGQGPQFIFQYYREEENGRGNFPPRFSGLQFPNYSSELNVNALELDDSALYLCASRPRGANTEAFFGQGTRLTVV.

CDR3 in amino acids: CASRGQGITSPLHF. For the CDR3, the DNA is TGCGCCAGCAGGGGACAGGGTATTACTTCACCCCTCCACTTT. V gene TRBV10-2 combines with J gene TRBJ1-6; 9 bases agree with TRBD1. Germline values: CDR1 WSHSY, CDR2 SAAADI. V was pared by 6 bases and J by 9 bases, with 6 bases of the junction left unmatched. The CDR3 is 14 amino acids.

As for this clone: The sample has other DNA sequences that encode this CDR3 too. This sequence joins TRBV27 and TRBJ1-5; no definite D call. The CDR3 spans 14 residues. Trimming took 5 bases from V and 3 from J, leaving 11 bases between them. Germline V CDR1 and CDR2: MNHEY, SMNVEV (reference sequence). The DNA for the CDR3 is TGTGCCAGCAGTCCGGCGGGCTACAATCAGCCCCAGCATTTT. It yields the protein CASSPAGYNQPQHF.

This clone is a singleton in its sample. CDR3 protein: CASSSPRLSGDTQYF. The CDR3 DNA reads TGTGCCAGCAGCTCGCCTCGGCTCAGCGGTGATACGCAGTATTTT. The chain joins TRBV11-3 to TRBJ2-3; tentative D call: TRBD2 (5 bases). V was clipped by 4 bases and J by 6 bases, with 17 bases between them. This CDR3 region has 15 residues. The germline V gene encodes CDR1 SGHNT and CDR2 YENEEA.

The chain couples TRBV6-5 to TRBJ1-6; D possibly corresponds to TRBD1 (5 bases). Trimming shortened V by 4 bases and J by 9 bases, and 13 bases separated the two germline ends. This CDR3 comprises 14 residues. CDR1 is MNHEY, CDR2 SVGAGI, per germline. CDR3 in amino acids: CASSSAGMGSPLHF. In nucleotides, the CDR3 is TGTGCCAGCAGTTCGGCAGGGATGGGTTCACCCCTCCACTTT.

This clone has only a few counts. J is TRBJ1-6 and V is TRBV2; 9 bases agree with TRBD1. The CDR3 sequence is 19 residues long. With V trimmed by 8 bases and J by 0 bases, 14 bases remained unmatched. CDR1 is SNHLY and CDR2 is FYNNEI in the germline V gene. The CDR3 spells CASSSPGQGRSSYNSPLHF. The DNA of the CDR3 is TGTGCCAGCTCTTCCCCGGGACAGGGAAGGAGCTCCTATAATTCACCCCTCCACTTT.

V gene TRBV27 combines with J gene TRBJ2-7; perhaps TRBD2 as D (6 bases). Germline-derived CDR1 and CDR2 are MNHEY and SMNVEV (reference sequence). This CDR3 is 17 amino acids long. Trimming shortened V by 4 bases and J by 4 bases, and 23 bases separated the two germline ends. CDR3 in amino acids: CASSYRATGDRGYEQYF. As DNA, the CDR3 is TGTGCCAGCAGTTATAGGGCTACGGGGGACCGCGGGTACGAGCAGTACTTC.

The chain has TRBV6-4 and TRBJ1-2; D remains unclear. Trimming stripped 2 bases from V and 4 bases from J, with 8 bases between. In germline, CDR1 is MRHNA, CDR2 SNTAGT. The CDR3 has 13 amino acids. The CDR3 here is CASSDSHGYGYTF. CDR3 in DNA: TGTGCCAGCAGTGACAGCCACGGCTATGGCTACACCTTC.

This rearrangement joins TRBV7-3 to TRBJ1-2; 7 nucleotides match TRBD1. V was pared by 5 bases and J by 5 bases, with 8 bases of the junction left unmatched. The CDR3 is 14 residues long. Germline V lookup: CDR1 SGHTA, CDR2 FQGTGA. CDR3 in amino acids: CASSRDRTGYGYTF. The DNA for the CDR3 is TGTGCCAGCAGCCGGGACAGAACGGGGTATGGCTACACCTTC.

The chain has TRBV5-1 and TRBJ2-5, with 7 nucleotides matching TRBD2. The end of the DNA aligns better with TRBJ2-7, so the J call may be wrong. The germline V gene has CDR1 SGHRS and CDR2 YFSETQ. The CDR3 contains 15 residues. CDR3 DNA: TGCGCCAGCAGCTTGGAACGGGGGGTTATCGACGAGCAGTACTTC. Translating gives CASSLERGVIDEQYF.

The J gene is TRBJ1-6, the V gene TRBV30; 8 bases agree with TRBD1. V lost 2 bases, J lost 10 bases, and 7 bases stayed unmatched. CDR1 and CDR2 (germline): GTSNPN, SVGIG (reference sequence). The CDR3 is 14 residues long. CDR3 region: CAWSRQGNESPLHF. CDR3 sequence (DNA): TGTGCCTGGAGTCGACAGGGGAACGAATCACCCCTCCACTTT.

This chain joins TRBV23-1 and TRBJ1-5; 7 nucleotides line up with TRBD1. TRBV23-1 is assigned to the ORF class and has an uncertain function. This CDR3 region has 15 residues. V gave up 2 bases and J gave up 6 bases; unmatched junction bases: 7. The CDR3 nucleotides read TGCGCCAGCAGTCAAACCGACAGGGCCCGTCAGCCCCAGCATTTT. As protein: CASSQTDRARQPQHF.

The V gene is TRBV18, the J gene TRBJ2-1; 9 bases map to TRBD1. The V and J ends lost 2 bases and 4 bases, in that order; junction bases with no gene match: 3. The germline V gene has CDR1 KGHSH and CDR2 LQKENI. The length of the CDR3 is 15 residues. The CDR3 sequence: CASSPVTGGYNEQFF. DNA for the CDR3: TGTGCCAGCTCACCAGTGACAGGGGGGTACAATGAGCAGTTCTTC.

This CDR3 is CSVDPATGEAEAFF. In DNA, the CDR3 is TGCAGCGTGGACCCGGCCACAGGGGAGGCTGAAGCTTTCTTT. The chain recombines TRBV29-1 with TRBJ1-1; 7 positions agree with TRBD1. The germline CDR1 and CDR2 sequences are SQVTM and ANQGSEA. CDR3 length: 14 amino acids. The trim removed 6 bases at V and 6 bases at J, leaving 13 bases unmatched.

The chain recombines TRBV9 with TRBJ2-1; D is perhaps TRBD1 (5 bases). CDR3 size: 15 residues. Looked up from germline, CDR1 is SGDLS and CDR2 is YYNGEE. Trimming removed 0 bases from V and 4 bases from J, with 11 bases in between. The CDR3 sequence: CASSVAQVLYNEQFF. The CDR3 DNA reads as TGTGCCAGCAGCGTAGCACAGGTCCTTTACAATGAGCAGTTCTTC.